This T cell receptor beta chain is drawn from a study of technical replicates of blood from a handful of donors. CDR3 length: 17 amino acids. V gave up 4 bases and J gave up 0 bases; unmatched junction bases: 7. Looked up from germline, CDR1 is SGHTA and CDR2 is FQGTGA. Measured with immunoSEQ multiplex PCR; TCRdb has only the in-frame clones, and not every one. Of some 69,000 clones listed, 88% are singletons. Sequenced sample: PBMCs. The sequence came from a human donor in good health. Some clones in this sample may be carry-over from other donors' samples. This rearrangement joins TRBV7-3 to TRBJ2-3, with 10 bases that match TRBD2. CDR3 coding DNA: TGTGCCAGCAGCTCGGTGAGGACTAGCGGTAGCACAGATACGCAGTATTTT. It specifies CASSSVRTSGSTDTQYF.